This passage covers 29 T cell receptor beta chains from one sample sequenced in a study of neurological immune-mediated disorders. MiXCR was run by TCRdb on the 5' RACE reads, yielding one entry per CDR3 protein. This table has some 95,000 distinct CDR3 sequences, 3.5% appearing once. Sequencing was carried out using PBMCs. The origin of the receptors is a woman under 30 with multiple sclerosis.

This clonotype was observed a few times. This may be a read error: a much more frequent sequence differs by one nucleotide. This rearrangement joins TRBV20-1 to TRBJ1-5, with D unresolved. This CDR3 contains 12 residues. Germline CDR1 is DFQATT and CDR2 is SNEGSKA (reference sequence). Trimming left V 3 bases short and J 7 bases short, with 10 bases between. The CDR3 region is CSARTGSQPQHF. The CDR3 DNA reads TGCAGTGCTAGGACGGGAAGCCAGCCCCAGCATTTT.

The sample holds many counts of this clonotype. This rearrangement joins TRBV10-3 to TRBJ2-1; D is undetermined. Germline V CDR1 and CDR2: ENHRY, SYGVKD. This CDR3 has 17 residues. With 0 bases removed from V and 2 bases from J, the gap between germline ends came to 14 bases. CDR3 bases: TGTGCCATCAGTGAGTCGGTATGGAGAAGGACCTACAATGAGCAGTTCTTC. Translation gives CAISESVWRRTYNEQFF.

This clonotype was seen repeatedly, ten times or more. This sequence joins TRBV5-5 and TRBJ2-2; 7 nucleotides align to TRBD1. The CDR3 consists of 12 residues. V lost 1 base and J lost 13; bases outside the gene matches: 4. In germline, CDR1 is SGHKS, CDR2 YYEKEE (reference sequence). The CDR3 loop reads CASSLTGVALFF. The CDR3 DNA is TGTGCCAGCAGCTTGACAGGGGTTGCGCTGTTTTTT.

In this sample, this clonotype turned up many times. The chain recombines TRBV24-1 with TRBJ2-1; maybe TRBD2 (5 bases). Per the germline V gene, CDR1 is KGHDR and CDR2 is SFDVKD. The CDR3 has 13 amino acids. Trimming pared 4 bases from V and 6 bases from J, leaving 9 bases between. As DNA, the CDR3 is TGTGCCACCAGTGAGTGGGAGCCCAATGAGCAGTTCTTC. This sequence encodes CATSEWEPNEQFF.

There are many counts of this clonotype. The rearrangement joins TRBV15 to TRBJ2-3; 16 bases line up with TRBD2. The CDR3 is 15 amino acids. Trimming at V came to 7 bases and at J to 8 bases, leaving 6 bases not matched to a gene. Germline V gene lookup returns CDR1 LNHNV and CDR2 YYDKDF (reference sequence). The CDR3 sequence is CATNPGTSGRGTQYF. DNA of the CDR3: TGTGCCACCAACCCCGGGACTAGCGGGAGGGGTACGCAGTATTTT.

This clonotype was counted at least ten times. J is TRBJ1-1 and V is TRBV12-3 or TRBV12-4, with D possibly TRBD1 on 5 matching bases. The CDR3 has 14 amino acids. V shed 3 bases and J shed 0 bases, with 8 bases lying between them. The CDR3 loop is CASSLQTVNTEAFF. The CDR3 DNA sequence: TGTGCCAGCAGTTTGCAGACAGTGAACACTGAAGCTTTCTTT.

This clonotype was recorded many times. V gene TRBV7-9 combines with J gene TRBJ2-2; no clear D gene. Trimming pared 8 bases from V and 6 bases from J, leaving 7 bases between. The CDR3 covers 11 residues. The V gene's germline CDR1 is SEHNR and CDR2 FQNEAQ (reference sequence). The CDR3 DNA is TGTGCCAGCCAGCCCGCCGGGGAGCTGTTTTTT. Its protein product is CASQPAGELFF.

In the case of this clonotype: Just one base apart from a much larger clone, this may be a read error. The chain links TRBV18 to TRBJ1-6, with no clear D. The CDR3 covers 12 residues. Germline values: CDR1 KGHSH, CDR2 LQKENI. This CDR3 is CASSYYNSPLNF. CDR3 coding DNA: TGTGCCAGCTCATACTATAATTCACCCCTCAACTTT.

There are many counts of this clonotype. The V call is TRBV7-3, the J call TRBJ1-1; D uncertain. Germline assignment: CDR1 SGHTA and CDR2 FQGTGA. The V gene lost 0 bases and the J gene lost 0 bases, with 8 bases spanning the gap. The CDR3 loop spans 15 amino acids. CDR3 loop: CASSLTGNMNTEAFF. DNA for the CDR3: TGTGCCAGCAGCTTAACTGGCAACATGAACACTGAAGCTTTCTTT.

The sample holds many counts of this clonotype. The chain couples TRBV7-2 to TRBJ2-1; the match to TRBD2 covers 7 bases. V lost 7 bases and J lost 6; bases outside the gene matches: 9. The germline V gene has CDR1 SGHTA and CDR2 FQGNSA. CDR3 size: 14 residues. The chain's CDR3 is CASILLANSNEQFF. The CDR3 nucleotides read TGTGCCAGCATCCTACTAGCGAATAGCAATGAGCAGTTCTTC.

This clonotype was counted many times. The chain joins TRBV7-2 to TRBJ2-7; D not resolved. The CDR3 has 11 amino acids. V was shortened by 4 bases and J by 4 bases, with 5 bases between the two germline ends. Germline loops: CDR1 SGHTA, CDR2 FQGNSA. CDR3: CASSSVYEQYF. CDR3 sequence (DNA): TGTGCCAGCAGCTCTGTTTACGAGCAGTACTTC. Based on the CDR3 plus reference TRBV7-2 and TRBJ2-7, the full variable domain is GAGVSQSPSNKVTEKGKDVELRCDPISGHTALYWYRQSLGQGLEFLIYFQGNSAPDKSGLPSDRFSAERTGGSVSTLTIQRTQQEDSAVYLCASSSVYEQYFGPGTRLTVT.

Ten or more counts support this clonotype. V and J are TRBV7-2 and TRBJ1-4; possibly TRBD1 for D (6 bases). The CDR3 length is 16 residues. Trimming removed 4 bases from V and 8 bases from J, with 20 bases in between. Germline CDR1 SGHTA, CDR2 FQGNSA. The CDR3 DNA reads TGTGCCAGCAGCTGGGACACCTCGCGAGGCTTCGAAAAACTGTTTTTT. This gives the protein CASSWDTSRGFEKLFF.

This clonotype has a count of ten or more. The chain uses TRBV7-6 and TRBJ2-3, with D uncertain. Trimming shortened V by 1 base and J by 4 bases, and 6 bases separated the two germline ends. CDR3 length: 13 amino acids. The germline CDR1 and CDR2 sequences are SGHVS and FNYEAQ. For the CDR3, the DNA is TGTGCCAGCAGCTTAGGGATCCCAGATACGCAGTATTTT. Translated, it gives CASSLGIPDTQYF.

This clonotype was recorded at least ten times. The rearrangement uses TRBV7-2 and TRBJ2-1; D possibly corresponds to TRBD2 (6 bases). Germline CDR1 is SGHTA and CDR2 is FQGNSA. Trimming cost V 0 bases and J 13 bases, with 16 bases left between them. This CDR3 is built from 14 residues. This chain's CDR3 is CASSLAKLAGGQFF. The CDR3 DNA is TGTGCCAGCAGCTTAGCTAAACTAGCTGGGGGACAGTTCTTC.

CDR3 loop: CASSLGLTNTGELFF. Here the CDR3 DNA reads TGTGCCAGCAGCTTAGGTTTGACGAACACCGGGGAGCTGTTTTTT. This chain connects TRBV5-5 to TRBJ2-2; D gene ambiguous. The V gene lost 2 bases and the J gene lost 0 bases, with 8 bases spanning the gap. CDR1 and CDR2 from the germline V gene are SGHKS and YYEKEE (reference sequence). The CDR3 is made up of 15 amino acids.

This clonotype was detected ten times or more. This chain uses TRBV4-1 with TRBJ2-1; a possible D gene is TRBD2 (7 bases). V was cut by 4 bases and J by 3 bases, with 19 bases left in between. This CDR3 is 17 amino acids long. CDR1 is MGHRA and CDR2 is YSYEKL in the germline V gene. The CDR3 here is CASSRTGGREYYNEQFF. The CDR3 bases are TGCGCCAGCAGCCGTACCGGGGGGCGGGAGTACTACAATGAGCAGTTCTTC.

This clonotype occurred many times. The chain recombines TRBV20-1 with TRBJ1-5; TRBD1 might be the D (6 bases). The length of the CDR3 is 13 residues. CDR1 is DFQATT and CDR2 is SNEGSKA in the germline V gene (reference sequence). V was pared by 4 bases and J by 6 bases, with 13 bases between. CDR3 region: CSAKQGWAQPQHF. For the CDR3, the DNA is TGCAGTGCTAAACAGGGTTGGGCTCAGCCCCAGCATTTT.

The sample holds many counts of this clonotype. V and J are TRBV27 and TRBJ2-7; maybe TRBD2 (6 bases). This CDR3 contains 15 residues. V gave up 3 bases and J gave up 0 bases, with 12 bases separating them. Germline CDR1 reads MNHEY; CDR2 reads SMNVEV (reference sequence). CDR3 region: CASSFFAGSSYEQYF. The CDR3, as DNA: TGTGCCAGCAGTTTTTTCGCGGGGAGCTCCTACGAGCAGTACTTC.

This clonotype has only a few counts. This clone may be a read error of a much larger clone one base away. V usage is TRBV15 and J usage is TRBJ1-4; tentatively, D is TRBD1 (6 bases). The CDR3 has 13 residues. CDR1 and CDR2 (germline): LNHNV, YYDKDF (reference sequence). The CDR3 sequence is CANSRTANEKLFF. The CDR3 DNA reads as TGTGCCAACAGCAGGACAGCTAATGAAAAACTGTTTTTT.

Ten or more counts support this clonotype. The chain employs TRBV28 and TRBJ2-7; 11 bases line up with TRBD1. The CDR3 runs 15 residues. Unmatched junction bases numbered 5, after V lost 4 bases and J lost 3 bases. Germline CDR1 and CDR2: MDHEN and SYDVKM. The CDR3 DNA reads as TGTGCCAGCAGTTCGTCCGGGACAGGGGGCTACGAGCAGTACTTC. Encoded protein: CASSSSGTGGYEQYF.

There are many counts of this clonotype. The chain is built from TRBV12-3 or TRBV12-4 and TRBJ2-3; D remains unclear. V was cut by 7 bases and J by 4 bases, with 15 bases left in between. The CDR3 has 14 amino acids. The CDR3 here is CASNREPESDTQYF. DNA of the CDR3: TGTGCCAGCAACCGAGAGCCAGAATCAGATACGCAGTATTTT.

This clonotype has a count of ten or more. The chain uses TRBV6-5 and TRBJ2-7; D is possibly TRBD1 (8 bases). Germline CDR1 and CDR2: MNHEY and SVGAGI. The CDR3 is 14 amino acids. Trimming shortened V by 6 bases and J by 0 bases, and 12 bases separated the two germline ends. CDR3 DNA sequence: TGTGCCAGCAGACAGGGGGGGAGCTCCTACGAGCAGTACTTC. Translated, it gives CASRQGGSSYEQYF.

The chain carries TRBV12-5 and TRBJ1-3; D ambiguous. V was clipped by 6 bases and J by 3 bases, with 12 bases between them. The CDR3 spans 14 residues. Germline loops: CDR1 LGHNT, CDR2 FRNRAP. The chain's CDR3 is CASGTAGFGNTIYF. CDR3 bases: TGTGCTAGTGGGACCGCGGGGTTTGGAAACACCATATATTTT. The entire variable domain, with the rest obtained from reference TRBV12-5 and TRBJ1-3, is as follows: DARVTQTPRHKVTEMGQEVTMRCQPILGHNTVFWYRQTMMQGLELLAYFRNRAPLDDSGMPKDRFSAEMPDATLATLKIQPSEPRDSAVYFCASGTAGFGNTIYFGEGSWLTVV.

Ten or more counts support this clonotype. The chain uses TRBV20-1 and TRBJ1-1; D may be TRBD1 (5 bases). The CDR3 length is 15 residues. V was trimmed by 0 bases and J by 1 base, leaving 12 bases between them. From germline, CDR1 is DFQATT and CDR2 SNEGSKA (reference sequence). The CDR3 bases are TGCAGTGCTAGAGATGGGGCAGGCGGGAACACTGAAGCTTTCTTT. As protein: CSARDGAGGNTEAFF.

This clonotype has at least ten counts. This rearrangement joins TRBV6-2 or TRBV6-3 to TRBJ2-3; D ambiguous. The CDR3 runs 12 residues. Trimming pared 3 bases from V and 6 bases from J, leaving 7 bases between. Looked up from germline, CDR1 is MNHEY and CDR2 is SVGEGT. CDR3 protein: CASSYPRDTQYF. The CDR3 region has the DNA TGTGCCAGCAGTTATCCCCGGGATACGCAGTATTTT.

The table lists this clonotype with many counts. V is TRBV5-1 and J is TRBJ2-5, with 8 bases aligning to TRBD1. V shed 3 bases and J 5 bases; nucleotides not matched to a gene: 6. Germline V gene data show CDR1 as SGHRS and CDR2 as YFSETQ. The CDR3 has 14 residues. The CDR3: CASSSGDRWETQYF. CDR3 DNA: TGCGCCAGCAGCTCAGGGGACAGGTGGGAGACCCAGTACTTC.

This clonotype was counted many times. The genes are TRBV15 and TRBJ1-2; 8 bases agree with TRBD1. This CDR3 is built from 18 residues. J was trimmed by 2 bases and V by 4 bases; bases with no gene match: 15. Germline CDR1 LNHNV, CDR2 YYDKDF (reference sequence). The CDR3 region has the DNA TGTGCCACCAGCATAGGATGGGACAGGCGAGTAAAAAACTATGGCTACACCTTC. Its protein product is CATSIGWDRRVKNYGYTF. The full variable domain, its missing parts supplied by reference TRBV15 and TRBJ1-2, is DAMVIQNPRYQVTQFGKPVTLSCSQTLNHNVMYWYQQKSSQAPKLLFHYYDKDFNNEADTPDNFQSRRPNTSFCFLDIRSPGLGDTAMYLCATSIGWDRRVKNYGYTFGSGTRLTVV.

This clonotype occurred many times. V is TRBV6-1 and J is TRBJ2-3; no definite D call. The germline CDR1 and CDR2 sequences are MNHNS and SASEGT. Trimming stripped 4 bases from V and 7 bases from J, with 9 bases between. The CDR3 has 12 residues. The CDR3, as DNA: TGTGCCAGCAGTGGGTCCATGAATACGCAGTATTTT. This gives the protein CASSGSMNTQYF.

This clonotype has at least ten counts. This sequence joins TRBV14 and TRBJ2-1; D might be TRBD1 (5 bases). V lost 3 bases and J 0 bases, leaving 9 bases between the germline ends. CDR3 size: 15 residues. CDR1 and CDR2 (germline): SGHDN, FVKESK. This chain's CDR3 is CASSHRASSYNEQFF. CDR3 DNA sequence: TGTGCCAGCAGCCACAGGGCGAGCTCCTACAATGAGCAGTTCTTC.